This passage covers 26 T cell receptor beta chains from one sample sequenced in a study of T cell repertoires in cytomegalovirus infection. TCRdb reprocessed the reads with MiXCR, giving one entry per CDR3 protein. The sample has a few hundred thousand distinct CDR3 sequences, 40% seen once; the top ten hold around 46%. Antigens of these TCRs are unknown. Sequenced here: cultured PBMCs, sampled from culture after CMV antigen stimulation. These receptors all stem from a human donor in good health (CMV status not recorded). Some clones in this sample may be carry-over from other donors' samples.

The chain is built from TRBV7-2 and TRBJ2-1; 7 nucleotides match TRBD2. V was clipped by 6 bases and J by 8 bases; unmatched bases: 13. The germline CDR1 and CDR2 sequences are SGHTA and FQGNSA. The CDR3 runs 15 residues. The CDR3 spells CASRQIAGASHEQFF. The CDR3 DNA is TGTGCCAGCAGACAGATCGCGGGAGCTTCCCATGAGCAGTTCTTC.

The chain recombines TRBV27 with TRBJ1-5; TRBD1 aligns across 8 bases. CDR1 and CDR2 from the germline V gene are MNHEY and SMNVEV (reference sequence). The V gene end was trimmed by 4 bases and the J gene end by 7 bases; junction bases not matched to a gene: 12. This CDR3 contains 16 residues. CDR3 nucleotide sequence: TGTGCCAGCAGTTCCCCCTACAGGGGGTTACGGCAGCCCCAGCATTTT. Amino acids: CASSSPYRGLRQPQHF.

The genes are TRBV20-1 and TRBJ2-1; TRBD2 aligns across 12 bases. Germline CDR1 reads DFQATT; CDR2 reads SNEGSKA (reference sequence). The CDR3 has 14 residues. V was clipped by 2 bases and J by 4 bases; unmatched bases: 0. The CDR3 loop reads CSARTSGGYNEQFF. The CDR3 bases are TGCAGTGCTAGAACTAGCGGGGGGTACAATGAGCAGTTCTTC.

This chain uses TRBV11-3 with TRBJ2-5, with TRBD2 as a possible D gene (8 bases). Trimming left V 5 bases short and J 2 bases short, with 15 bases between. The CDR3 runs 15 residues. Germline lookup yields CDR1 SGHNT and CDR2 YENEEA. The CDR3 loop reads CASSRGGQLQETQYF. The DNA for the CDR3 is TGTGCCAGCAGCCGGGGGGGACAGTTGCAAGAGACCCAGTACTTC. Full variable domain (rest looked up from reference TRBV11-3 and TRBJ2-5): EAGVVQSPRYKIIEKKQPVAFWCNPISGHNTLYWYLQNLGQGPELLIRYENEEAVDDSQLPKDRFSAERLKGVDSTLKIQPAELGDSAVYLCASSRGGQLQETQYFGPGTRLLVL.

This clonotype was observed a handful of times. The chain carries TRBV5-4 and TRBJ2-2; D is tentatively TRBD1 or TRBD2 (5 bases each). The germline V gene has CDR1 SGHNT and CDR2 YYREEE (reference sequence). V shed 2 bases and J shed 2 bases, with 16 bases lying between them. The length of the CDR3 is 17 residues. The CDR3 sequence is CASSLNGGVINTGELFF. CDR3 sequence (DNA): TGTGCCAGCAGCTTAAATGGGGGAGTCATTAACACCGGGGAGCTGTTTTTT.

V is TRBV19 and J is TRBJ2-1, with a tentative D call TRBD2 (6 bases). The CDR3 is made up of 18 amino acids. The V gene lost 3 bases and the J gene lost 0 bases, with 18 bases spanning the gap. Per germline, CDR1 LNHDA and CDR2 SQIVND (reference sequence). DNA for the CDR3: TGTGCCAGTAGTATTGACGCTGCGGGGCGAAGCTCCTACAATGAGCAGTTCTTC. Translated, it gives CASSIDAAGRSSYNEQFF.

This chain links TRBV10-3 with TRBJ2-5; no clear D. The CDR3 runs to 12 residues. Trimming shortened V by 4 bases and J by 5 bases, and 8 bases separated the two germline ends. CDR1 and CDR2 from the germline V gene are ENHRY and SYGVKD. The CDR3 nucleotides read TGTGCCATCAGTGCTGCAGAGGAGACCCAGTACTTC. Translation gives CAISAAEETQYF.

The chain carries TRBV4-1 and TRBJ2-5; weak D call: TRBD1 (5 bases). The length of the CDR3 is 19 residues. V was shortened by 1 base and J by 2 bases, with 23 bases between the two germline ends. CDR1 MGHRA and CDR2 YSYEKL come from the germline V gene. The CDR3 DNA reads TGCGCCAGCAGCCAAGTAGGTTTGACAGTTCCCTCGTGGCAAGAGACCCAGTACTTC. Amino acid sequence: CASSQVGLTVPSWQETQYF.

The gene calls are TRBV7-2 and TRBJ2-7; TRBD1 agrees at 7 bases. V lost 0 bases and J lost 6; bases outside the gene matches: 5. CDR3 length: 14 residues. Germline V gene data show CDR1 as SGHTA and CDR2 as FQGNSA. In nucleotides, the CDR3 is TGTGCCAGCAGCTTAGCCCCAGGGGGAGTCGAGCAGTACTTC. Translated: CASSLAPGGVEQYF. The variable domain in full, completed from reference TRBV7-2 and TRBJ2-7, reads GAGVSQSPSNKVTEKGKDVELRCDPISGHTALYWYRQSLGQGLEFLIYFQGNSAPDKSGLPSDRFSAERTGGSVSTLTIQRTQQEDSAVYLCASSLAPGGVEQYFGPGTRLTVT.

The chain couples TRBV7-2 to TRBJ2-1; TRBD2 matches at 7 bases. The germline gives CDR1 SGHTA, CDR2 FQGNSA. CDR3 length: 17 amino acids. The junction had 11 bases not matched to a gene; V was cut back by 6 bases and J by 0 bases. Here the CDR3 DNA reads TGTGCCAGCAGTTTCGGGGCAGGGAGGGCCTCCTACAATGAGCAGTTCTTC. Translated, it gives CASSFGAGRASYNEQFF.

Regarding this clonotype: This sequence may be a read error, since a much larger clone differs from it by one base. V is TRBV7-9 and J is TRBJ2-3; D is unclear. The CDR3 covers 19 residues. Germline V CDR1 and CDR2: SEHNR, FQNEAQ (reference sequence). Trimming removed 3 bases at V and 1 base at J, with 23 bases between. The CDR3 protein is CASSFTWFWASGRTDTQYF. The CDR3 DNA sequence: TGTGCCAGCAGCTTCACCTGGTTCTGGGCTAGTGGTCGCACAGATACGCAGTATTTT.

This clonotype was observed a handful of times. V is TRBV7-2 and J is TRBJ1-5; D possibly corresponds to TRBD1 (6 bases). This CDR3 comprises 19 residues. Germline lookup yields CDR1 SGHTA and CDR2 FQGNSA. V gave up 1 base and J gave up 0 bases, with 19 bases separating them. This CDR3 is CASSLDRGATDYSNQPQHF. Written as DNA, the CDR3 is TGTGCCAGCAGCTTAGACCGGGGGGCGACAGACTATAGCAATCAGCCCCAGCATTTT.

This clonotype was picked up a small number of times. V usage is TRBV6-2 or TRBV6-3 and J usage is TRBJ2-3, with D perhaps given as TRBD1 or TRBD2 (5 bases each). Between the trimmed V and J ends, which lost 5 bases and 9 bases, there was a span of 18 bases. The CDR3 is made up of 14 amino acids. In germline, CDR1 is MNHEY, CDR2 SVGEGT. The DNA of the CDR3 is TGTGCCAGCAGTGCCCGGGACCCACGTCAAACGCAGTATTTT. Translating gives CASSARDPRQTQYF.

This clonotype has more than one count but fewer than ten. The rearrangement links TRBV12-3 or TRBV12-4 to TRBJ1-1, with TRBD1 as a possible D gene (5 bases). V was pared by 0 bases and J by 7 bases, with 18 bases between. The CDR3 has 16 amino acids. The CDR3 is CASSLAGWGVSGEAFF. The CDR3 DNA reads as TGTGCCAGCAGTTTAGCAGGTTGGGGGGTGTCGGGTGAAGCTTTCTTT.

The V gene is TRBV6-1, the J gene TRBJ2-1; D possibly matches TRBD1 or TRBD2 (5 bases each). This CDR3 is 16 amino acids long. The ends were cut back, 11 bases at V and 7 bases at J, with 27 bases in the middle. Germline V CDR1 and CDR2: MNHNS, SASEGT. The DNA of the CDR3 is TGTGCCCGGACGGGACCCCAACTCCTTCCGGGGAATGAGCAGTTCTTC. This codes for CARTGPQLLPGNEQFF.

The chain carries TRBV7-2 and TRBJ2-4; possibly TRBD2 for D (5 bases). The CDR3 loop spans 13 amino acids. Germline CDR1 reads SGHTA; CDR2 reads FQGNSA. V was pared by 5 bases and J by 6 bases, with 11 bases between. The DNA for the CDR3 is TGTGCCAGCAGCCTGGCGGGCGTAAACATTCAGTACTTC. It codes for CASSLAGVNIQYF.

The chain links TRBV4-3 to TRBJ2-3; a weak D match, TRBD1 (5 bases). Germline V gene sequence: CDR1 LGHNA, CDR2 YSLEER. V lost 2 bases, J lost 2 bases, and 11 bases lay in between. The CDR3 totals 15 residues. CDR3 DNA sequence: TGCGCCAGCAGCCAAAGGGGCGATAACACAGATACGCAGTATTTT. Its translation: CASSQRGDNTDTQYF.

The CDR3: CASSIEGAASWEQYF. In nucleotides, the CDR3 is TGTGCCAGTAGTATAGAAGGGGCGGCTAGCTGGGAGCAGTACTTC. The rearrangement joins TRBV19 to TRBJ2-7, with D possibly being TRBD1 or TRBD2 (5 bases each). There are 15 residues in the CDR3. Looked up from germline, CDR1 is LNHDA and CDR2 is SQIVND (reference sequence). The V and J ends lost 0 bases and 7 bases respectively, with 16 bases between them.

The V gene is TRBV20-1, the J gene TRBJ2-1, with TRBD2 identical over 7 bases. This CDR3 spans 16 amino acids. V shed 1 base and J 9 bases; nucleotides not matched to a gene: 15. Germline CDR1 and CDR2: DFQATT and SNEGSKA (reference sequence). CDR3 loop: CSARVGGRSISGEQFF. CDR3 nucleotides: TGCAGTGCTAGAGTCGGCGGGAGAAGTATTTCCGGTGAGCAGTTCTTC.

This clonotype was seen only once. V usage is TRBV19 and J usage is TRBJ2-1; D perhaps matches TRBD2 (7 bases). V lost 5 bases and J lost 8, with 22 bases in between. This CDR3 region has 16 residues. Germline loops: CDR1 LNHDA, CDR2 SQIVND (reference sequence). Written as DNA, the CDR3 is TGTGCCAGTAGTCTCCGTCAGTGGGGGGGCCGGGATGAGCAGTTCTTC. This sequence encodes CASSLRQWGGRDEQFF.

The genes are TRBV4-1 and TRBJ2-1; no clear D. CDR3 length: 15 residues. Germline CDR1 and CDR2: MGHRA and YSYEKL. V dropped 1 base and J dropped 5 bases, with 12 bases sitting between them. The CDR3 DNA reads TGCGCCAGCAGCCAAGCGATACAGCCAAACAATGAGCAGTTCTTC. It codes for CASSQAIQPNNEQFF.

The rearrangement links TRBV5-5 to TRBJ2-1; a possible D gene is TRBD2 (6 bases). The CDR3 has 16 residues. Germline-derived CDR1 and CDR2 are SGHKS and YYEKEE (reference sequence). The V and J ends lost 3 bases and 2 bases respectively, with 15 bases between them. In DNA, the CDR3 is TGTGCCAGCAGCTACTACCAGGGAGGCGCCTACAATGAGCAGTTCTTC. Translating gives CASSYYQGGAYNEQFF.

CDR3 sequence reads: CASSLIRRVETQYF. CDR3 DNA sequence: TGTGCCAGCAGTTTAATACGAAGGGTTGAGACCCAGTACTTC. J is TRBJ2-5 and V is TRBV12-3 or TRBV12-4, with no clear D. V gave up 2 bases and J gave up 5 bases, with 12 bases separating them. This CDR3 contains 14 residues.

The chain has TRBV18 and TRBJ1-4; D is uncertain. Germline CDR1 KGHSH, CDR2 LQKENI. The V and J ends lost 2 bases and 4 bases respectively, with 5 bases between them. The length of the CDR3 is 13 residues. CDR3 protein: CASSPNINEKLFF. The CDR3 DNA reads as TGTGCCAGCTCACCAAACATTAATGAAAAACTGTTTTTT.

The chain joins TRBV7-8 to TRBJ1-1; no reliable D call. The CDR3 has 15 amino acids. V lost 2 bases and J 1 base, leaving 11 bases between the germline ends. Germline V CDR1 and CDR2: SGHVS, FQNEAQ. The CDR3 DNA reads TGTGCCAGCAGCTTACGGGCAGGCCAGAACACTGAAGCTTTCTTT. This encodes CASSLRAGQNTEAFF.

This clonotype appeared many times. The chain carries TRBV7-8 and TRBJ2-6; D gene ambiguous. The germline CDR1 and CDR2 sequences are SGHVS and FQNEAQ. Between the trimmed V and J ends, which lost 0 bases and 0 bases, there was a span of 6 bases. This CDR3 is built from 16 residues. CDR3 bases: TGTGCCAGCAGCTTAGCCGCAGTCTCTGGGGCCAACGTCCTGACTTTC. This codes for CASSLAAVSGANVLTF.